The 31 T cell receptor beta chains given below trace back to one sample, sequenced in a study of early T cells in non-severe SARS-CoV-2 infection. MiXCR was run by TCRdb on the 5' RACE reads, yielding one entry per CDR3 protein. The data contain 20,000 to 25,000 distinct CDR3 sequences, roughly 4.7% of them singletons. Source material: whole blood. These TCRs come from an adult who was a healthcare worker with PCR-confirmed SARS-CoV-2 infection or an uninfected control (not recorded which).

V is TRBV19 and J is TRBJ2-1, with 8 positions matching TRBD1. The length of the CDR3 is 15 residues. From germline, CDR1 is LNHDA and CDR2 SQIVND (reference sequence). After removal of 1 base from V and 7 bases from J, the junction contained 6 bases not matched to a gene. The CDR3 region is CASSIGRQGRNEQFF. The DNA of the CDR3 is TGTGCCAGTAGTATAGGAAGACAGGGGAGGAATGAGCAGTTCTTC.

This clonotype was seen ten or more times. The genes are TRBV7-9 and TRBJ1-4; TRBD1 agrees at 9 bases. The V and J ends lost 5 bases and 8 bases, in that order; junction bases with no gene match: 6. The length of the CDR3 is 14 residues. Germline CDR1 SEHNR, CDR2 FQNEAQ (reference sequence). DNA for the CDR3: TGTGCCAGCAGCAACACAGGGGGCGCGGAAAAACTGTTTTTT. Translated, it gives CASSNTGGAEKLFF.

J is TRBJ1-6 and V is TRBV28; 7 bases match TRBD1. Germline CDR1 is MDHEN and CDR2 is SYDVKM. V was pared by 1 base and J by 0 bases, with 6 bases of the junction left unmatched. The CDR3 totals 18 residues. CDR3 amino acids: CASSLLAGGDSYNSPLHF. The CDR3 region has the DNA TGTGCCAGCAGTTTATTGGCAGGGGGGGACTCCTATAATTCACCCCTCCACTTT.

This clonotype was seen repeatedly, ten times or more. This sequence joins TRBV20-1 and TRBJ1-2; D uncertain. Germline values: CDR1 DFQATT, CDR2 SNEGSKA (reference sequence). V lost 5 bases to trimming and J lost 4 bases, with 14 bases between them. This CDR3 region has 13 residues. The CDR3 loop is CSALSVAFYGYTF. The DNA for the CDR3 is TGCAGTGCTCTCTCAGTGGCCTTCTATGGCTACACCTTC.

This clonotype came up a few times. The chain recombines TRBV20-1 with TRBJ2-7; tentative D call: TRBD2 (5 bases). This CDR3 region has 14 residues. Germline values: CDR1 DFQATT, CDR2 SNEGSKA (reference sequence). V was cut by 5 bases and J by 2 bases, with 16 bases left in between. CDR3: CSAPPSGNPYEQYF. The CDR3 DNA is TGCAGTGCTCCCCCTTCGGGGAACCCCTACGAGCAGTACTTC.

This clonotype was counted ten times or more. The V call is TRBV6-5, the J call TRBJ1-3; D gene uncertain. V was trimmed by 0 bases and J by 4 bases, leaving 13 bases between them. The CDR3 is 16 residues long. Germline lookup yields CDR1 MNHEY and CDR2 SVGAGI. As DNA, the CDR3 is TGTGCCAGCAGTTACTCTGTCAGTCAACAGGGAAACACCATATATTTT. Amino acid sequence: CASSYSVSQQGNTIYF.

This clonotype has at least ten counts. This chain connects TRBV19 to TRBJ2-2; D is perhaps TRBD2 (5 bases). V lost 0 bases, J lost 7 bases, and 21 bases lay in between. Germline V lookup: CDR1 LNHDA, CDR2 SQIVND (reference sequence). This CDR3 is 18 amino acids long. The CDR3 nucleotides read TGTGCCAGTAGTATAGATCTGGAAGGGCCGACTATAAGCGGGGAGCTGTTTTTT. Translating gives CASSIDLEGPTISGELFF.

The sample holds many counts of this clonotype. The gene calls are TRBV10-3 and TRBJ2-1; D possibly uses TRBD1 or TRBD2 (5 bases each). This CDR3 has 11 amino acids. V was trimmed by 3 bases and J by 12 bases, leaving 9 bases between them. Per germline, CDR1 ENHRY and CDR2 SYGVKD. In DNA form, the CDR3 reads TGTGCCATCAGTGAAGGGGACGCGCAGTTCTTC. Residues: CAISEGDAQFF.

This clonotype came up many times. The rearrangement links TRBV28 to TRBJ2-7; TRBD1 matches at 9 bases. This CDR3 has 14 residues. Germline V CDR1 and CDR2: MDHEN, SYDVKM. V lost 5 bases to trimming and J lost 2 bases; unmatched junction nucleotides: 4. CDR3 loop: CASSTGGAAYEQYF. CDR3 DNA: TGTGCCAGCAGTACAGGGGGCGCCGCCTACGAGCAGTACTTC.

The chain links TRBV6-5 to TRBJ1-3, with unresolved D. The CDR3 length is 15 residues. The V end lost 2 bases, the J end lost 3 bases, and 11 bases lay between the germline ends. Germline assignment: CDR1 MNHEY and CDR2 SVGAGI. The CDR3 region has the DNA TGTGCCAGCAGTTACGAGCGAGGCCGTGGAAACACCATATATTTT. Its translation is CASSYERGRGNTIYF.

This clonotype was counted a few times. V is TRBV7-2 and J is TRBJ1-5; D might be TRBD1 (6 bases). Germline V lookup: CDR1 SGHTA, CDR2 FQGNSA. CDR3 size: 14 residues. The germline V and J ends were trimmed by 4 bases and 5 bases, with 12 bases remaining between them. CDR3 bases: TGTGCCAGCAGCTCCCCGACAGGCCATCAGCCCCAGCATTTT. Its protein product is CASSSPTGHQPQHF.

On this clonotype itself: A read error is possible here, since a much larger clone lies one base away. The rearrangement joins TRBV6-1 to TRBJ1-1; 7 bases are a match to TRBD1. CDR1 and CDR2 from the germline V gene are MNHNS and SASEGT. This CDR3 contains 14 residues. CDR3 in DNA: TGTGTCAGCAGTGTGACAGGGAGATACACTGAAGCTTTCTTT. This gives the protein CVSSVTGRYTEAFF.

This clonotype was counted ten times or more. V is TRBV6-6 and J is TRBJ1-1; possibly TRBD1 for D (5 bases). The germline V and J ends were trimmed by 6 bases and 1 base, with 12 bases remaining between them. Per germline, CDR1 MNHNY and CDR2 SVGAGI (reference sequence). The length of the CDR3 is 14 residues. CDR3: CASRTSQGNTEAFF. As DNA, the CDR3 is TGTGCCAGCAGGACCAGTCAGGGGAACACTGAAGCTTTCTTT.

This clonotype was recorded at least ten times. V gene TRBV5-1 combines with J gene TRBJ2-3, with D possibly TRBD2 on 6 matching bases. CDR1 is SGHRS and CDR2 is YFSETQ in the germline V gene. The CDR3 length is 15 residues. V was pared by 2 bases and J by 3 bases, with 13 bases between. CDR3 sequence: CASSFSAGRTDTQYF. Here the CDR3 DNA reads TGCGCCAGCAGCTTTTCGGCAGGGAGGACAGATACGCAGTATTTT.

This clonotype was picked up many times. This rearrangement joins TRBV4-3 to TRBJ1-4, with D maybe TRBD1 (5 bases). With 0 bases removed from V and 10 bases from J, the gap between germline ends came to 9 bases. Germline CDR1 and CDR2: LGHNA and YSLEER. The CDR3 covers 13 residues. The CDR3 nucleotides read TGCGCCAGCAGCCAAGATTACGGGGCAAAACTGTTTTTT. Translating it yields CASSQDYGAKLFF.

The CDR3 loop is CASSYLTGGNGYTF. DNA for the CDR3: TGCGCCAGCAGCTACCTGACAGGGGGGAATGGCTACACCTTC. This sequence joins TRBV5-1 and TRBJ1-2, with 9 bases matching TRBD1. Germline CDR1 SGHRS, CDR2 YFSETQ. The CDR3 covers 14 residues. The J segment lost 6 bases and the V segment lost 3 bases, leaving 6 bases of the junction unmatched.

This chain connects TRBV29-1 to TRBJ1-1; 7 bases are shared with TRBD1. V was pared by 6 bases and J by 3 bases, with 7 bases of the junction left unmatched. This CDR3 has 13 amino acids. Germline values: CDR1 SQVTM, CDR2 ANQGSEA. The CDR3 region has the DNA TGCAGCGTCGTTAGACAGGGCTACACTGAAGCTTTCTTT. This gives the protein CSVVRQGYTEAFF. The whole variable domain, remainder taken from reference TRBV29-1 and TRBJ1-1, is SAVISQKPSRDICQRGTSLTIQCQVDSQVTMMFWYRQQPGQSLTLIATANQGSEATYESGFVIDKFPISRPNLTFSTLTVSNMSPEDSSIYLCSVVRQGYTEAFFGQGTRLTVV.

This clonotype was seen at least ten times. The chain employs TRBV6-1 and TRBJ1-6; the D is unclear. Germline V gives CDR1 MNHNS, CDR2 SASEGT. The CDR3 spans 14 residues. Trimming cost V 4 bases and J 5 bases, with 9 bases left between them. The CDR3 protein is CASSVEFNNSPLHF. The CDR3 DNA follows: TGTGCCAGCAGTGTTGAGTTCAATAATTCACCCCTCCACTTT.

The gene calls are TRBV19 and TRBJ2-3; D is undetermined. V was cut by 5 bases and J by 5 bases, with 11 bases left in between. The CDR3 extends over 13 amino acids. From germline, CDR1 is LNHDA and CDR2 SQIVND (reference sequence). CDR3 bases: TGTGCCAGTAGTGCCGTAAAGTTAGATACGCAGTATTTT. This sequence encodes CASSAVKLDTQYF.

This clonotype has more than one count but fewer than ten. V and J are TRBV28 and TRBJ2-7; D may be TRBD2 (7 bases). Germline loops: CDR1 MDHEN, CDR2 SYDVKM. The CDR3 runs 13 residues. V lost 2 bases and J 5 bases, leaving 10 bases between the germline ends. The CDR3 sequence is CASSLGGADEQYF. CDR3 in DNA: TGTGCCAGCAGTTTAGGGGGGGCCGACGAGCAGTACTTC.

This clonotype appeared many times. This chain links TRBV28 with TRBJ1-3; D is perhaps TRBD1 (6 bases). CDR3 length: 16 residues. V was pared by 8 bases and J by 0 bases, with 17 bases between. Germline V gene lookup returns CDR1 MDHEN and CDR2 SYDVKM. This CDR3 reads CASSAWGDTSGNTIYF. The CDR3 nucleotides are TGTGCCAGCTCCGCCTGGGGGGACACCTCTGGAAACACCATATATTTT.

This clonotype was observed at least ten times. The chain combines TRBV5-1 with TRBJ1-2; D possibly corresponds to TRBD1 (5 bases). V was cut by 4 bases and J by 5 bases, with 12 bases left in between. The length of the CDR3 is 13 residues. The germline CDR1 and CDR2 sequences are SGHRS and YFSETQ. This CDR3 reads CASSATRGYGYTF. Written as DNA, the CDR3 is TGCGCCAGCAGCGCGACAAGGGGTTATGGCTACACCTTC.

The table lists this clonotype with a few counts. The CDR3: CASSYSSGTGNEKLFF. CDR3 DNA sequence: TGTGCCAGCAGCTACTCATCCGGGACAGGGAATGAAAAACTGTTTTTT. This chain joins TRBV5-4 and TRBJ1-4; 9 bases agree with TRBD1. V shed 3 bases, J shed 5 bases, and the junction held 8 bases outside the gene matches. Germline V gives CDR1 SGHNT, CDR2 YYREEE (reference sequence). The CDR3 spans 16 residues. Variable domain in full (rest from reference TRBV5-4 and TRBJ1-4): ETGVTQSPTHLIKTRGQQVTLRCSSQSGHNTVSWYQQALGQGPQFIFQYYREEENGRGNFPPRFSGLQFPNYSSELNVNALELDDSALYLCASSYSSGTGNEKLFFGSGTQLSVL.

By sample fraction, this clonotype is medium-sized. The J gene is TRBJ2-5, the V gene TRBV20-1; weak D call: TRBD2 (5 bases). With 3 bases removed from V and 5 bases from J, the gap between germline ends came to 16 bases. Germline CDR1 reads DFQATT; CDR2 reads SNEGSKA (reference sequence). CDR3 size: 14 residues. The CDR3 protein is CSASRRAQTETQYF. DNA of the CDR3: TGCAGTGCTAGTAGGCGGGCACAGACGGAGACCCAGTACTTC.

The chain joins TRBV7-9 to TRBJ2-1; TRBD2 is a possible D gene (12 bases). The CDR3 has 24 amino acids. Trimming left V 3 bases short and J 6 bases short, with 42 bases between. Germline V lookup: CDR1 SEHNR, CDR2 FQNEAQ (reference sequence). In DNA form, the CDR3 reads TGTGCCAGCAGCTTCAATGAATGGACAGGGGGCGGACTAGCGGGGTCCACCCGAATCAATGAGCAGTTCTTC. Protein product: CASSFNEWTGGGLAGSTRINEQFF.

This clonotype was observed at least ten times. This rearrangement joins TRBV7-6 to TRBJ2-1; 10 bases align to TRBD1. With V trimmed by 4 bases and J by 8 bases, 5 bases remained unmatched. The CDR3 runs 14 residues. Germline CDR1 is SGHVS and CDR2 is FNYEAQ. For the CDR3, the DNA is TGTGCCAGCAGCTCTGGACAGGGGGGCGATGAGCAGTTCTTC. This translates into CASSSGQGGDEQFF.

Ten or more counts support this clonotype. This chain joins TRBV11-2 and TRBJ1-2; D gene uncertain. The ends were cut back, 7 bases at V and 5 bases at J, with 14 bases in the middle. Per germline, CDR1 SGHAT and CDR2 FQNNGV. This CDR3 comprises 13 residues. The CDR3 region is CASNSGSPYGYTF. In nucleotides, the CDR3 is TGTGCCAGCAACTCTGGATCACCTTATGGCTACACCTTC.

This chain's CDR3 is CASSLDLPGQTYNEQFF. As DNA, the CDR3 is TGTGCCAGCAGCTTAGATCTGCCGGGACAGACCTACAATGAGCAGTTCTTC. The chain couples TRBV11-3 to TRBJ2-1; 7 positions agree with TRBD1. V trimming: 0 bases; J trimming: 2 bases; junction bases outside the gene matches: 7. Per germline, CDR1 SGHNT and CDR2 YENEEA. This CDR3 spans 17 amino acids.

V is TRBV7-6 and J is TRBJ2-3; weak D call: TRBD2 (5 bases). Trimming stripped 1 base from V and 8 bases from J, with 10 bases between. The CDR3 runs 13 residues. The germline V gene has CDR1 SGHVS and CDR2 FNYEAQ. CDR3 nucleotides: TGTGCCAGCAGCTTAGAGTATGCGGGTACGCAGTATTTT. It translates to CASSLEYAGTQYF.

In its sample, this clonotype was seen many times. V is TRBV20-1 and J is TRBJ2-2; either TRBD1 or TRBD2 may supply D (5 bases each). V was clipped by 2 bases and J by 2 bases, with 9 bases between them. The CDR3 is 14 amino acids. The germline CDR1 and CDR2 sequences are DFQATT and SNEGSKA (reference sequence). The CDR3 is CSARRDVNTGELFF. In nucleotides, the CDR3 is TGCAGTGCTAGACGGGACGTTAACACCGGGGAGCTGTTTTTT.

The table lists this clonotype with many counts. This chain links TRBV5-1 with TRBJ2-1, with no clear D. Looked up from germline, CDR1 is SGHRS and CDR2 is YFSETQ. The germline V and J ends were trimmed by 4 bases and 4 bases, with 15 bases remaining between them. This CDR3 spans 15 amino acids. In DNA, the CDR3 is TGCGCCAGCAGCCTAGACGCCCCAACGTACAATGAGCAGTTCTTC. This translates into CASSLDAPTYNEQFF.